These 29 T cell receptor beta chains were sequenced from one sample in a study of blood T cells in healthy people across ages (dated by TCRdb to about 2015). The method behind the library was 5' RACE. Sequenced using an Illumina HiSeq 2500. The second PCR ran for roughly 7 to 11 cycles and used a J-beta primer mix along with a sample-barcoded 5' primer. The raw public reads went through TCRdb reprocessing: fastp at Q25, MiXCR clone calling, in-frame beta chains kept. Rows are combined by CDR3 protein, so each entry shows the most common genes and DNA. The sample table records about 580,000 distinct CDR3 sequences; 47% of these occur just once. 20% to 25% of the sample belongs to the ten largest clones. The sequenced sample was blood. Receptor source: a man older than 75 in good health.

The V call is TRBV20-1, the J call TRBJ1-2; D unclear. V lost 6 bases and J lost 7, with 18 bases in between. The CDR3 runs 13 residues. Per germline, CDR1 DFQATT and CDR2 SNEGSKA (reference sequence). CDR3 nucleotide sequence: TGCAGTGCCCCTGGGAACAAGCAAACTGGCTACACCTTC. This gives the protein CSAPGNKQTGYTF.

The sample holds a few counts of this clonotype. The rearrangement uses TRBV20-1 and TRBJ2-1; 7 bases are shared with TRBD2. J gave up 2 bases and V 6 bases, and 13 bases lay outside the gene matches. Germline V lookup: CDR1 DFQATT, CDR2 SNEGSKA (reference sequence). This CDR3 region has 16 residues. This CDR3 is CSATLQREHAYNEQFF. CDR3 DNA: TGCAGTGCCACCCTACAGCGGGAACATGCCTACAATGAGCAGTTCTTC.

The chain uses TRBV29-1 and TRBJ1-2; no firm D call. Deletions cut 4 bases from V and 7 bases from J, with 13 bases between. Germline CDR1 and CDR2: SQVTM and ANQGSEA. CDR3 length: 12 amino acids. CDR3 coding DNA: TGCAGCGTTGTAGGGAGTCGAGGTGGCTACACCTTC. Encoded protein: CSVVGSRGGYTF.

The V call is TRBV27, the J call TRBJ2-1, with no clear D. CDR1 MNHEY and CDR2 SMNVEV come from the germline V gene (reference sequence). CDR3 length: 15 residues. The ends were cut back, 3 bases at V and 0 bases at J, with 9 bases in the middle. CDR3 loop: CASSLDRNSYNEQFF. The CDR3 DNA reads TGTGCCAGCAGTTTGGACCGGAACTCCTACAATGAGCAGTTCTTC.

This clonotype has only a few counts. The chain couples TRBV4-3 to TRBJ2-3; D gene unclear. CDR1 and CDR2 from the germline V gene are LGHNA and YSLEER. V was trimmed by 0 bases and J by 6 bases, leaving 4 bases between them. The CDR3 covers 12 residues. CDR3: CASSQEEDTQYF. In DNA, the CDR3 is TGCGCCAGCAGCCAAGAAGAGGATACGCAGTATTTT.

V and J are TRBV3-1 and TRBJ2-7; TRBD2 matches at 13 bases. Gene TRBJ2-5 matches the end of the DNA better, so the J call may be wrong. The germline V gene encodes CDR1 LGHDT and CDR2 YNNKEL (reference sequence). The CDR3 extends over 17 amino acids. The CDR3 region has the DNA TGTGCCAGCAGCCTCCGGACTAGCGGGAGAGGGTCAGAGACCCAGTACTTC. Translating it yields CASSLRTSGRGSETQYF.

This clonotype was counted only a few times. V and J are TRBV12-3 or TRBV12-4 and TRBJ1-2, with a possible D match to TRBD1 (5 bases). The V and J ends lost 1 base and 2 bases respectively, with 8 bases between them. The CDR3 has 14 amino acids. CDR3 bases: TGTGCCAGCAGTTTAGACAGGCGAAACTATGGCTACACCTTC. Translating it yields CASSLDRRNYGYTF.

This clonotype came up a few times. The chain's CDR3 is CASSLAADTDTQYF. CDR3 DNA sequence: TGTGCCAGCAGTTTAGCAGCGGACACAGATACGCAGTATTTT. J is TRBJ2-3 and V is TRBV12-3 or TRBV12-4; weak D call: TRBD2 (5 bases). This CDR3 comprises 14 residues. Trimming stripped 0 bases from V and 2 bases from J, with 6 bases between.

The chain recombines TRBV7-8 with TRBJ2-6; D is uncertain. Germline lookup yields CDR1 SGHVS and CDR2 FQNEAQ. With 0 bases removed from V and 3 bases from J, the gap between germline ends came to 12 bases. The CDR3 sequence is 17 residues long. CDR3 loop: CASSLANPVFGANVLTF. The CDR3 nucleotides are TGTGCCAGCAGCTTAGCAAACCCAGTGTTTGGGGCCAACGTCCTGACTTTC.

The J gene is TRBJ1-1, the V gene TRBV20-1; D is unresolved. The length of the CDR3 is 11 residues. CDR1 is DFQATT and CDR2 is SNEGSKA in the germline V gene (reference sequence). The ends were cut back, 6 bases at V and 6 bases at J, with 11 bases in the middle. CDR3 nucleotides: TGCAGTGCCAACACGGACGCTGAAGCTTTCTTT. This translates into CSANTDAEAFF.

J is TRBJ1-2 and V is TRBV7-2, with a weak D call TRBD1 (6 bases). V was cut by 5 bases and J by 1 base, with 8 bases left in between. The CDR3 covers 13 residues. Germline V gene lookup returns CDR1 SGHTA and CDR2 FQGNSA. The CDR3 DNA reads TGTGCCAGCAGCCCGGGACATAACTATGGCTACACCTTC. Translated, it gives CASSPGHNYGYTF.

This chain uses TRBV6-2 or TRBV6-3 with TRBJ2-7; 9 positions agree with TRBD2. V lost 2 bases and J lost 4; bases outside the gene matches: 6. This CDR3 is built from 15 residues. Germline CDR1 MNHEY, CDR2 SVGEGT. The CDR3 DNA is TGTGCCAGCAGTTACACCCCGGGACTAGCTTACGAGCAGTACTTC. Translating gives CASSYTPGLAYEQYF.

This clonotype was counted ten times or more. CDR3 DNA: TGTGCCAGCAGCCCTAGAAGGGGGCGAGGGTATACGCAGTATTTT. It translates to CASSPRRGRGYTQYF. J is TRBJ2-3 and V is TRBV6-6; 7 nucleotides line up with TRBD1. The CDR3 sequence is 15 residues long. The germline gives CDR1 MNHNY, CDR2 SVGAGI (reference sequence). V lost 6 bases, J lost 7 bases, and 13 bases stayed unmatched.

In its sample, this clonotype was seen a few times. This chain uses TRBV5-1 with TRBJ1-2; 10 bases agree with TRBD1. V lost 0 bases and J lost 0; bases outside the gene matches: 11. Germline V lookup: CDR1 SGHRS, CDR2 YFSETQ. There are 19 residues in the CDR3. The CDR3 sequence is CASSLARGTGATSNYGYTF. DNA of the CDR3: TGCGCCAGCAGCTTGGCCCGAGGGACAGGGGCGACATCTAACTATGGCTACACCTTC.

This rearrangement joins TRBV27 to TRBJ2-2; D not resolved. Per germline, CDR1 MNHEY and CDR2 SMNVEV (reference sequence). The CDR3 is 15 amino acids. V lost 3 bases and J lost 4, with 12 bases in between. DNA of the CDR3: TGTGCCAGCAGTTTCAACGGTCGAAGCACCGGGGAGCTGTTTTTT. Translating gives CASSFNGRSTGELFF.

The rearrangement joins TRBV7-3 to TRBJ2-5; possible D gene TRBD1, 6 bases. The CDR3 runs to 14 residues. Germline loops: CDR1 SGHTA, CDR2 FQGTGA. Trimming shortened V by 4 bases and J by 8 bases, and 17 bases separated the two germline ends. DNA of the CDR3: TGTGCCAGCAGCTCGACAGGCCGCGAAGGTACCCAGTACTTC. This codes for CASSSTGREGTQYF.

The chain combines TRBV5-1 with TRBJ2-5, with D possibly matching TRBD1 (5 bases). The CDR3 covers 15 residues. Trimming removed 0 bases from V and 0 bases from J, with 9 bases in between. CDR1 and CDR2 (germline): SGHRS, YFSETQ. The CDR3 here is CASSLEGANQETQYF. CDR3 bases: TGCGCCAGCAGCTTGGAAGGGGCAAACCAAGAGACCCAGTACTTC.

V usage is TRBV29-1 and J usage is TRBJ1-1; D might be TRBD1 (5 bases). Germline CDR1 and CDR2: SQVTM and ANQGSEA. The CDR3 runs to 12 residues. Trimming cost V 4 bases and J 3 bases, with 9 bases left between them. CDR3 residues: CSVGRGYTEAFF. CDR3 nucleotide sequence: TGCAGCGTTGGGAGGGGATACACTGAAGCTTTCTTT. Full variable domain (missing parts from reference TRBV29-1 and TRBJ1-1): SAVISQKPSRDICQRGTSLTIQCQVDSQVTMMFWYRQQPGQSLTLIATANQGSEATYESGFVIDKFPISRPNLTFSTLTVSNMSPEDSSIYLCSVGRGYTEAFFGQGTRLTVV.

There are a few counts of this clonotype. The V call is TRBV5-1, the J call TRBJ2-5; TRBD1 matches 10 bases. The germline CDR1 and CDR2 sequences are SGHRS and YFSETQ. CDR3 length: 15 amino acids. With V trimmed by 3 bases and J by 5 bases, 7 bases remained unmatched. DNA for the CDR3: TGCGCCAGCAGCTACGGGACAGGGGCTGCTGAGACCCAGTACTTC. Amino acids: CASSYGTGAAETQYF.

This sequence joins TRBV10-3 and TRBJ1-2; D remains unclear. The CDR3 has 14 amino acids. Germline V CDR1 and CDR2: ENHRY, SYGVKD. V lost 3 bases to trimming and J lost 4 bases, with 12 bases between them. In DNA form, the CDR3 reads TGTGCCATCAGTGACCTTGGGGTCTCCTATGGCTACACCTTC. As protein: CAISDLGVSYGYTF.

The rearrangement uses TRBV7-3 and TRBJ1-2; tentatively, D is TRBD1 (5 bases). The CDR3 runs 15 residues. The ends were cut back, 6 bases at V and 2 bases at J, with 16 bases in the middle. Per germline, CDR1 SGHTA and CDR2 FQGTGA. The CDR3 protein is CASRRHSEGNYGYTF. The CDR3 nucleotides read TGTGCCAGCAGACGACATTCGGAGGGGAACTATGGCTACACCTTC.

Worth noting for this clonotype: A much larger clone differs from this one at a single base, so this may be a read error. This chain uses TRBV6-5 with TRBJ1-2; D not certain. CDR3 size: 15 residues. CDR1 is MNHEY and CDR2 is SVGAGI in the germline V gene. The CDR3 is CACSPYRTGNYGYTF. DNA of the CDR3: TGTGCCTGCAGTCCTTATCGGACGGGAAACTATGGCTACACCTTC.

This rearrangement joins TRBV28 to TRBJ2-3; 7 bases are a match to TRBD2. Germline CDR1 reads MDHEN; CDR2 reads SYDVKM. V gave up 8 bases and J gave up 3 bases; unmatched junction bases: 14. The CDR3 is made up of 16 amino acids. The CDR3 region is CASYTGGPAGTDTQYF. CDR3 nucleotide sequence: TGTGCCAGCTATACCGGGGGTCCAGCGGGGACAGATACGCAGTATTTT.

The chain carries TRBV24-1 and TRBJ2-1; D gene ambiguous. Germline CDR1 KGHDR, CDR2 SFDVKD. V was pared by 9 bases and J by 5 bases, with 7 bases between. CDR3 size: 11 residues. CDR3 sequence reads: CATAAHNEQFF. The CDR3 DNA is TGTGCCACCGCCGCCCACAATGAGCAGTTCTTC.

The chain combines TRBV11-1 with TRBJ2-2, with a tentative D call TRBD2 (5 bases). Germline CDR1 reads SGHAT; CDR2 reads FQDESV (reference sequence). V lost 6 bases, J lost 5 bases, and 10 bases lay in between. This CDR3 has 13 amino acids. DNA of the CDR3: TGTGCCAGCAGAGGAAGCGGTACCGGGGAGCTGTTTTTT. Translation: CASRGSGTGELFF.

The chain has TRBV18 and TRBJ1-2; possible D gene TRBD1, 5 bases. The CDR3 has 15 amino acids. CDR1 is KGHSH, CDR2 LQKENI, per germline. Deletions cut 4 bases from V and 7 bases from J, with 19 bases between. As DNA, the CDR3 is TGTGCCAGCTCACTCTTCGATAGCCAGGGTGTTGGCTACACCTTC. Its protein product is CASSLFDSQGVGYTF.

The CDR3 loop is CSARLAGTYNEQFF. In DNA, the CDR3 is TGCAGCGCTAGACTAGCGGGGACCTACAATGAGCAGTTCTTC. This chain joins TRBV29-1 and TRBJ2-1; 11 bases are shared with TRBD2. Germline V gene lookup returns CDR1 SQVTM and CDR2 ANQGSEA. Trimming took 7 bases from V and 2 from J; bases not matched to a gene: 4. The CDR3 has 14 residues.

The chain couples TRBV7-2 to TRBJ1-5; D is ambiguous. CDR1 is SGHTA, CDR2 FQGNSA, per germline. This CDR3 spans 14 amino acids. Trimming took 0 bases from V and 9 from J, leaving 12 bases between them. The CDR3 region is CASSLAAGNAPQHF. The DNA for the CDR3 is TGTGCCAGCAGCTTAGCGGCGGGAAACGCGCCCCAGCATTTT.

The CDR3 DNA follows: TGTGCCAGCAGCCCCATAGCGGTTGCGTTGAATACGCAGTATTTT. The encoded protein is CASSPIAVALNTQYF. The chain couples TRBV7-2 to TRBJ2-3, with D possibly matching TRBD2 (6 bases). CDR3 length: 15 amino acids. Trimming took off 5 bases at V and 7 bases at J, with 19 bases between the two ends. Germline V gives CDR1 SGHTA, CDR2 FQGNSA. The full variable domain, rest sourced from reference TRBV7-2 and TRBJ2-3, is GAGVSQSPSNKVTEKGKDVELRCDPISGHTALYWYRQSLGQGLEFLIYFQGNSAPDKSGLPSDRFSAERTGGSVSTLTIQRTQQEDSAVYLCASSPIAVALNTQYFGPGTRLTVL.